The 19 T cell receptor beta chains below all came from one sample that was sequenced in a study of graft-versus-host responses after intestinal transplantation. These receptors lack a known antigen. Only in-frame clones appear in the TCRdb table, and some are missing; sequencing was by immunoSEQ multiplex PCR. This repertoire shows approximately 90,000 clones, about nine tenths found once; its top ten account for around 0.3%. The input for sequencing was unstimulated CD4+ T cells sorted from spleen or lymph node cells, taken before transplant. Receptors originate from a human donor who was the organ donor for an intestinal transplant.

The chain couples TRBV25-1 to TRBJ1-4; the D is unclear. The V end was cut by 7 bases, the J end by 7 bases, with 10 bases between. CDR1 and CDR2 (germline): MGHDK, SYGVNS. The CDR3 contains 12 residues. The CDR3: CASTRLGEKLFF. The CDR3 DNA reads as TGTGCCAGCACGAGGCTCGGTGAAAAACTGTTTTTT.

The J gene is TRBJ1-4, the V gene TRBV6-6; no definite D call. The V gene's germline CDR1 is MNHNY and CDR2 SVGAGI (reference sequence). The CDR3 extends over 16 amino acids. Trimming removed 7 bases at V and 7 bases at J, with 22 bases between. This CDR3 reads CASTGRPGGPGEKLFF. DNA of the CDR3: TGTGCCAGCACCGGGCGACCGGGAGGGCCGGGTGAAAAACTGTTTTTT.

The chain couples TRBV30 to TRBJ1-1; D remains unclear. Trimming stripped 0 bases from V and 9 bases from J, with 14 bases between. Germline values: CDR1 GTSNPN, CDR2 SVGIG (reference sequence). This CDR3 region has 13 residues. The CDR3 nucleotides read TGTGCCTGGAGTGTATCCCCCCCCCGTCAAGCTTTCTTT. Its translation is CAWSVSPPRQAFF.

This sequence joins TRBV4-2 and TRBJ2-2; D ambiguous. The germline V gene has CDR1 LGHNA and CDR2 YNFKEQ. This CDR3 region has 14 residues. The V gene lost 1 base and the J gene lost 3 bases, with 6 bases spanning the gap. In DNA form, the CDR3 reads TGTGCCAGCAGCCAAGCGGTTCACACCGGGGAGCTGTTTTTT. This translates into CASSQAVHTGELFF.

This chain uses TRBV19 with TRBJ2-7; D unclear. Germline values: CDR1 LNHDA, CDR2 SQIVND (reference sequence). V was clipped by 9 bases and J by 2 bases, with 17 bases between them. The CDR3 has 14 residues. CDR3 DNA: TGTGCCAGAAGTCAGGTAGGCCGCCCCTACGAGCAGTACTTC. This sequence encodes CARSQVGRPYEQYF.

The chain links TRBV5-8 to TRBJ1-6; TRBD1 agrees at 7 bases. The CDR3 is 16 residues long. With V trimmed by 5 bases and J by 2 bases, 7 bases remained unmatched. CDR1 is SGHTS, CDR2 YDEGEE, per germline. In nucleotides, the CDR3 is TGTGCCAGCAGGACCCGTGGGACAGCCTATAATTCACCCCTCCACTTT. Translation: CASRTRGTAYNSPLHF.

This clone has a handful of counts. The chain links TRBV5-3 to TRBJ1-1; 9 bases are shared with TRBD1. TRBV5-3 is designated an ORF whose function remains uncertain. J was trimmed by 5 bases and V by 4 bases; bases with no gene match: 12. This CDR3 spans 16 amino acids. Written as DNA, the CDR3 is TGTGCCAGAAGCATCACCTTTGACAGGGGGGTGACTGAAGCTTTCTTT. Its protein product is CARSITFDRGVTEAFF.

The rearrangement joins TRBV6-6 to TRBJ1-3; 11 positions match TRBD1. The CDR3 runs 15 residues. V dropped 6 bases and J dropped 7; count of bases not matched to a gene: 8. CDR1 and CDR2 from the germline V gene are MNHNY and SVGAGI (reference sequence). The CDR3 loop reads CASSPRGTGGNTIYF. The CDR3 DNA reads TGTGCCAGCAGCCCCAGGGGGACAGGGGGGAACACCATATATTTT.

The V gene is TRBV15, the J gene TRBJ2-1; 11 bases fit TRBD1. J gave up 4 bases and V 0 bases, and 8 bases lay outside the gene matches. The CDR3 runs to 18 residues. In germline, CDR1 is LNHNV, CDR2 YYDKDF (reference sequence). The CDR3 protein is CATSRDWPGQGGYNEQFF. The CDR3 nucleotides read TGTGCCACCAGCAGAGATTGGCCGGGACAGGGGGGATACAATGAGCAGTTCTTC.

The chain joins TRBV5-3 to TRBJ1-6; the match to TRBD1 covers 9 bases. TRBV5-3 belongs to the ORF category, with a function that is uncertain. V trimming: 0 bases; J trimming: 7 bases; junction bases outside the gene matches: 8. There are 17 residues in the CDR3. The chain's CDR3 is CARSLVPGTGLNSPLHF. DNA for the CDR3: TGTGCCAGAAGCTTGGTGCCCGGGACAGGGCTAAATTCACCCCTCCACTTT.

This clone was observed once. The rearrangement joins TRBV2 to TRBJ2-4; 14 positions agree with TRBD2. Trimming cost V 7 bases and J 0 bases; bases outside gene matches: 11. This CDR3 has 19 residues. Germline V lookup: CDR1 SNHLY, CDR2 FYNNEI. The CDR3 nucleotides are TGTGCCAGCACCCAAACCCGGACTAGCGGGAGGCTAGCCAAAAACATTCAGTACTTC. Amino acid sequence: CASTQTRTSGRLAKNIQYF.

The chain links TRBV27 to TRBJ1-3; D gene ambiguous. The V gene lost 6 bases and the J gene lost 0 bases, with 6 bases spanning the gap. Germline V gene lookup returns CDR1 MNHEY and CDR2 SMNVEV (reference sequence). This CDR3 has 13 residues. Here the CDR3 reads CASRSSSGNTIYF. CDR3 nucleotide sequence: TGTGCCAGCAGGTCGAGCTCTGGAAACACCATATATTTT.

This chain uses TRBV27 with TRBJ2-2; D ambiguous. CDR1 and CDR2 (germline): MNHEY, SMNVEV (reference sequence). The V gene lost 2 bases and the J gene lost 6 bases, with 7 bases spanning the gap. The CDR3 runs 13 residues. The CDR3 nucleotides are TGTGCCAGCAGTTTAAGTCGGTCCGGGGAGCTGTTTTTT. Amino acid sequence: CASSLSRSGELFF.

The chain has TRBV27 and TRBJ2-7; TRBD2 matches 10 bases. V trimming: 3 bases; J trimming: 3 bases; junction bases outside the gene matches: 2. CDR1 MNHEY and CDR2 SMNVEV come from the germline V gene (reference sequence). This CDR3 contains 14 residues. The CDR3 coding sequence is TGTGCCAGCAGTTTGGCTAGCGGGAGCTACGAGCAGTACTTC. This gives the protein CASSLASGSYEQYF.

The chain recombines TRBV9 with TRBJ1-2; TRBD1 matches at 7 bases. The ends lost 0 bases at V and 1 base at J; junction bases unmatched: 3. Looked up from germline, CDR1 is SGDLS and CDR2 is YYNGEE. CDR3 length: 15 amino acids. The CDR3 nucleotides are TGTGCCAGCAGCGTAGGGGGACAGAGTAACTATGGCTACACCTTC. The encoded protein is CASSVGGQSNYGYTF.

This clone occurred a few times. V gene TRBV19 combines with J gene TRBJ1-3; possibly TRBD1 for D (5 bases). Deletions cut 4 bases from V and 8 bases from J, with 18 bases between. Germline CDR1 and CDR2: LNHDA and SQIVND (reference sequence). This CDR3 has 15 residues. The CDR3: CASSTPNRRGDTIYF. As DNA, the CDR3 is TGTGCCAGTAGTACCCCGAACAGACGGGGGGACACCATATATTTT. Full variable domain (remainder filled in from reference TRBV19 and TRBJ1-3): DGGITQSPKYLFRKEGQNVTLSCEQNLNHDAMYWYRQDPGQGLRLIYYSQIVNDFQKGDIAEGYSVSREKKESFPLTVTSAQKNPTAFYLCASSTPNRRGDTIYFGEGSWLTVV.

The chain joins TRBV18 to TRBJ1-1, with D perhaps TRBD1 (5 bases). The CDR3 spans 14 residues. V was pared by 1 base and J by 10 bases, with 16 bases between. The germline CDR1 and CDR2 sequences are KGHSH and LQKENI. The CDR3 bases are TGTGCCAGCTCACCACTGGATCAGGGCAGTGGAGCTTTCTTT. Translated, it gives CASSPLDQGSGAFF.

This chain links TRBV7-3 with TRBJ2-3; tentative D call: TRBD2 (6 bases). This CDR3 region has 13 residues. V dropped 1 base and J dropped 9 bases, with 11 bases sitting between them. Germline loops: CDR1 SGHTA, CDR2 FQGTGA. The CDR3 protein is CASSLRRGGTQYF. CDR3 DNA sequence: TGTGCCAGCAGCTTAAGGCGGGGTGGGACGCAGTATTTT.

The V call is TRBV6-1, the J call TRBJ2-1; maybe TRBD1 (5 bases). Germline CDR1 MNHNS, CDR2 SASEGT. V was shortened by 2 bases and J by 2 bases, with 13 bases between the two germline ends. This CDR3 is built from 16 residues. The DNA for the CDR3 is TGTGCCAGCAGTGAATCAAAGGGGTTAACCTACAATGAGCAGTTCTTC. It specifies CASSESKGLTYNEQFF.